The source of this T cell receptor (beta chain) is a study of blood T cell repertoires in COVID-19. Study overall: Acute and convalescent COVID-19 samples came from the United States, Italy and Spain. The cDNA or gDNA used as material had been derived from T cells, B-cell-depleted T cells, or PBMCs.

In the study's own analysis: Estimation of nucleated cell counts relied on the amplification of reference gene primers. Using immunoSEQ multiplex PCR, the repertoire was profiled, and TCRdb retains in-frame clones only, with some absent. From that table come the V and J calls and clone size; the DNA was used to work out D and trimming. The sample lists approximately 90,000 clones, roughly 88% occurring once. The V gene's germline CDR1 is SGHRS and CDR2 YFSETQ. The CDR3 is 14 amino acids. V was cut by 0 bases and J by 2 bases, with 7 bases left in between. Input material: peripheral blood. This chain links TRBV5-1 with TRBJ2-3; D gene ambiguous. The TCR comes from an elderly woman with active or convalescent COVID-19. The CDR3 nucleotides read TGCGCCAGCAGCTTGGACAGCCCCACAGATACGCAGTATTTT. Protein product: CASSLDSPTDTQYF.